The clone carrying this T cell receptor (beta chain) was counted ten times or more. This record comes from a study of T-cell reconstitution after alpha-beta-depleted transplantation in children. The CDR3 covers 11 residues. V was trimmed by 6 bases and J by 4 bases, leaving 6 bases between them. Unique molecular identifiers were built into the TCRbeta library. Using its own MiXCR run on the PCR reads, TCRdb lists one record per CDR3 protein. Counted here are more than 85,000 distinct CDR3 sequences, under 13% occurring once; the ten biggest clones make up around 8.2%. This clonotype was sampled from a human donor who donated a stem cell graft to a child with acute lymphoblastic leukemia. Here the sequenced sample was PBMCs from the stem cell graft donor, taken from the stem cell graft. The chain uses TRBV12-3 or TRBV12-4 and TRBJ2-5; D unresolved. CDR3 in amino acids: CASRGRETQYF. CDR3 nucleotides: TGTGCCAGCAGGGGTCGAGAGACCCAGTACTTC.